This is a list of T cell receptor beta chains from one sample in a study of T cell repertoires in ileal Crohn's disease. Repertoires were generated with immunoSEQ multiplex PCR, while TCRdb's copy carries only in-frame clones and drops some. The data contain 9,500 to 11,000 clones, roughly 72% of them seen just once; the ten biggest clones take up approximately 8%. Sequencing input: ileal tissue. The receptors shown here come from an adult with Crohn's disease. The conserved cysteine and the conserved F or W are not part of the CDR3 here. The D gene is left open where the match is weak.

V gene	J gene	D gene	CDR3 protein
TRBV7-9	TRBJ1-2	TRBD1	ASSSPRGWNGYT
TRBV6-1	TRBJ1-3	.	ASSEVIQSFSGNTIY
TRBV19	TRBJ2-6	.	ASSISPGANVLT
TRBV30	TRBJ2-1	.	AWSKSSYNEQF
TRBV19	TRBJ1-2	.	ASTGQIYGYT
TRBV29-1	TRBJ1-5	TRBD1	SVEEGGDQPQH
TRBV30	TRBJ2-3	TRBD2	AWRFRLARDTQY
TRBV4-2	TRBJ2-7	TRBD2	ASSQEVAGGPGEQY
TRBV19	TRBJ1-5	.	ASSPGSAVRH
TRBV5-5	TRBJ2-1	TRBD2	ASSFGLAGHEQF
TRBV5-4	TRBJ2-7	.	ASSSRDSYEQY
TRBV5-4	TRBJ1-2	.	ASSLETSYGYT
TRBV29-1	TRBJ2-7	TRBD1	SVAGGFVGYEQY
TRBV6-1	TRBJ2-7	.	ASSVHRAEQY
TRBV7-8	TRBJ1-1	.	ASSQTGLAF
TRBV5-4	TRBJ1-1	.	ASSYHPTGVNTEAF
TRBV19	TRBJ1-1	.	ASTPGWEVGTEAF
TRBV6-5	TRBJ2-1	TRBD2	ASSRTSGVYNEQF
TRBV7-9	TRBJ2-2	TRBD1	ASSDGQGSGELF
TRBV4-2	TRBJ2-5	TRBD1	ASSLNRGKETQY
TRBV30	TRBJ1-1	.	ALRSGVRTEAF
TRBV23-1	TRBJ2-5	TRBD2	ARRGTREGETQY
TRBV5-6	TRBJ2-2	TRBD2	ASSPGLVLGGELF
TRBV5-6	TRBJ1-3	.	ASSLSGAGNTIY
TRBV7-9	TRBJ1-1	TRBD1	ASSNTGGWTEAF
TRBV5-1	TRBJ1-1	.	ASSLQGNTEAF
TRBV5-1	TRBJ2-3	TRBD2	ASSPGTSSDTQY
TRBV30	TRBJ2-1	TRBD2	AWSTWTSGRTDNEQF
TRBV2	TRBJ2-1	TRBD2	ASYDPGGRYNEQF
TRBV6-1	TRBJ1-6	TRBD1	ASKGTGDSPLH
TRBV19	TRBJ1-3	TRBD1	ASSMTGQSHSGNTIY
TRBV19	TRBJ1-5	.	ASSMVRQDSNQPQH
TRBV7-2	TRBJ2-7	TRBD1	ASSLGTGGGYEQY
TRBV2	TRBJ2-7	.	ASSEAGYEQY
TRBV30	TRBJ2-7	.	AWSEFARTYEQY
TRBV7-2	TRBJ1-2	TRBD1	ASSRKTGGYGYT
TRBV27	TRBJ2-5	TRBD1	ASSFGQGLETQY
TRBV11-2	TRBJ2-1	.	ASSLARGTYNEQF
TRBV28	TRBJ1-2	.	ASSTKGGAPRYGYT
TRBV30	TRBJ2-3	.	AGTQATSTDTQY
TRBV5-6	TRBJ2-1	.	ASSLERGNEQF
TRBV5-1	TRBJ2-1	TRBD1	ASSLGRRQGAYEQF
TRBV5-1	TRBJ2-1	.	ASSFGTENEQF
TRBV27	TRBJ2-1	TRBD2	ASGLVGGPLEQF
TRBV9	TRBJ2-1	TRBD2	ASSVVGTIVSYNEQF
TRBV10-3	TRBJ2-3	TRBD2	AISEGGAGGQNTQY
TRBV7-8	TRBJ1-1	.	ASSPGLQNTEAF
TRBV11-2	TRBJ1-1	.	ASSLAGSVRNTEAF
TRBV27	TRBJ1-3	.	ASSLSGPRDTIY
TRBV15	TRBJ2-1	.	ATSREWRDEQF
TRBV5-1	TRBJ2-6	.	ASRGGVSGANVLT
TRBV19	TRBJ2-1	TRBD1	ASSMGTGGFYNEQF
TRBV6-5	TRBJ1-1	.	ASSYEAGSEAF